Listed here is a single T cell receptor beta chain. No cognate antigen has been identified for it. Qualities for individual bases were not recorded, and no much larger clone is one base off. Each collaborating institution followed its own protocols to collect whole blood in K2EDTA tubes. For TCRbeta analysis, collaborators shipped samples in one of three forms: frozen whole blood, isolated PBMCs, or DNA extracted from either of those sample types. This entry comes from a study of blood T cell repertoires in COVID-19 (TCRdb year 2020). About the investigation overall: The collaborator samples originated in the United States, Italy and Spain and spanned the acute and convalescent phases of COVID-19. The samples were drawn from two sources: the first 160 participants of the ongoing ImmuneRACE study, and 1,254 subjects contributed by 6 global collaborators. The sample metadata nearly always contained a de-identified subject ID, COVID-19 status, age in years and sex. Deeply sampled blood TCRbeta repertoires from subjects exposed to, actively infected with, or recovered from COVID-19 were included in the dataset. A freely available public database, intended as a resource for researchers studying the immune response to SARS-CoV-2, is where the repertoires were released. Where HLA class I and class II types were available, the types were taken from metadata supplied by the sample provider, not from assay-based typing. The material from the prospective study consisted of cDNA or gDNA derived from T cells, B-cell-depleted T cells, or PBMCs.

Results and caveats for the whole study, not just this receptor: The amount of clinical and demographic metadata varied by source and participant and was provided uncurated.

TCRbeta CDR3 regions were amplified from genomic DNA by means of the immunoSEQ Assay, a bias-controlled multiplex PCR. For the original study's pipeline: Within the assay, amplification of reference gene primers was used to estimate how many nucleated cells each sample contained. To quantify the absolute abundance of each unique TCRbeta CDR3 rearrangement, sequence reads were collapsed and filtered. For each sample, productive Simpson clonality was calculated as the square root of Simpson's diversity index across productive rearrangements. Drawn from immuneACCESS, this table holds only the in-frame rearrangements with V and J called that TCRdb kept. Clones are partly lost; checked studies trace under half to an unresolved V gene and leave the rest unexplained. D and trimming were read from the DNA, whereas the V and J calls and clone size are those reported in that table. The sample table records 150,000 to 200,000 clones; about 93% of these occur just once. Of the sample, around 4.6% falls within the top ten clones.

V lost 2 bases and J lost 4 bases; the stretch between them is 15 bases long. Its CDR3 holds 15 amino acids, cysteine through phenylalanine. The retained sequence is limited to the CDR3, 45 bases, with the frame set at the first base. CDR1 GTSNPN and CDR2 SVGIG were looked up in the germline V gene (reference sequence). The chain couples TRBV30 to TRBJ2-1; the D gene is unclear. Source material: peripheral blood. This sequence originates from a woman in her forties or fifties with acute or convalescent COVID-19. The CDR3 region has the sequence CAWSPSAGEYNEQFF. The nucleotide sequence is TGTGCCTGGAGTCCCTCCGCAGGTGAATACAATGAGCAGTTCTTC.